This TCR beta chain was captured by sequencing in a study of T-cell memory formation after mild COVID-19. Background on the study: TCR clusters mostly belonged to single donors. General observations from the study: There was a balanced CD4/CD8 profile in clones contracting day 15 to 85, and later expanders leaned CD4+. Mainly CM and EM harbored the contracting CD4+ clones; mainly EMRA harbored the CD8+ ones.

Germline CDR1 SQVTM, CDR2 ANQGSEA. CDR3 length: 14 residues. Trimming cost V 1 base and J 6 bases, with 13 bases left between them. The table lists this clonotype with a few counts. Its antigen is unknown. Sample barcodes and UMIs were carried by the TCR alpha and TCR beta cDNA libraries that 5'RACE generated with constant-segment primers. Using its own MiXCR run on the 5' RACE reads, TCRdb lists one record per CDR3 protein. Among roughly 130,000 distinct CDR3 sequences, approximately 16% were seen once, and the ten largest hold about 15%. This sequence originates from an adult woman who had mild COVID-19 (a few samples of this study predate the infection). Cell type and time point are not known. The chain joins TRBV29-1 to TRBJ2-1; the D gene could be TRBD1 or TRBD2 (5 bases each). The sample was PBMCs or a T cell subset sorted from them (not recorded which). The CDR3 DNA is TGCAGCGTTGAAGTGGGGGTTGCAGTCAATGAGCAGTTCTTC. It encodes CSVEVGVAVNEQFF.